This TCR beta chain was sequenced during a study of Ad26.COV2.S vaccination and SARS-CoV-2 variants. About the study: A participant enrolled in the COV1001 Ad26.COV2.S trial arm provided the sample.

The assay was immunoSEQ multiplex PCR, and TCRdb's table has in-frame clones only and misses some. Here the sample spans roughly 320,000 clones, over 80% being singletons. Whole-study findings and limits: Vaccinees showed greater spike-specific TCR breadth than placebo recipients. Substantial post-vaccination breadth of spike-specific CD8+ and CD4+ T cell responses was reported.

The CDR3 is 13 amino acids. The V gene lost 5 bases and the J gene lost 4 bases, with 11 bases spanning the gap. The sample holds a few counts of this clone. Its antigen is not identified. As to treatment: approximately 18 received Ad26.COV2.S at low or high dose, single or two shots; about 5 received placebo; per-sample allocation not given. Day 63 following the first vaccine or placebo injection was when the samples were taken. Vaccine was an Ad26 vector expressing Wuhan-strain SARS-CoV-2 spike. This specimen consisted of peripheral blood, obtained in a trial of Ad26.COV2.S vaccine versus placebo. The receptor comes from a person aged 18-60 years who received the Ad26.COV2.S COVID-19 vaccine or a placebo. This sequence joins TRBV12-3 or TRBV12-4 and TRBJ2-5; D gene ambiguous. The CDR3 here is CASSRHTLETQYF. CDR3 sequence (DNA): TGTGCCAGCAGTCGACATACCCTAGAGACCCAGTACTTC.